The next 26 T cell receptor beta chains were all read from a single sample in a study of resident and recirculating memory T cells in vitiligo. Data came from immunoSEQ multiplex PCR; TCRdb stores just in-frame clones and leaves some out. The data show roughly 40,000 clones, about nine tenths seen once. The sample consisted of blood. These receptors were obtained from a male donor with vitiligo.

The chain couples TRBV7-6 to TRBJ1-5, with D uncertain. This CDR3 comprises 14 residues. Between the trimmed V and J ends, which lost 2 bases and 2 bases, there was a span of 7 bases. Germline V gene data show CDR1 as SGHVS and CDR2 as FNYEAQ. CDR3 region: CASSLTIGNQPQHF. CDR3 coding DNA: TGTGCCAGCAGCTTAACGATAGGCAATCAGCCCCAGCATTTT.

The rearrangement uses TRBV12-5 and TRBJ1-5, with TRBD1 matching 7 bases. The junction had 20 bases not matched to a gene; V was cut back by 9 bases and J by 0 bases. This CDR3 has 19 residues. CDR1 is LGHNT and CDR2 is FRNRAP in the germline V gene. CDR3: CARTMGRGYSSYSNQPQHF. CDR3 DNA sequence: TGTGCTAGGACGATGGGCAGGGGGTATTCTTCTTATAGCAATCAGCCCCAGCATTTT. Drawing the rest from reference TRBV12-5 and TRBJ1-5, the complete variable domain is DARVTQTPRHKVTEMGQEVTMRCQPILGHNTVFWYRQTMMQGLELLAYFRNRAPLDDSGMPKDRFSAEMPDATLATLKIQPSEPRDSAVYFCARTMGRGYSSYSNQPQHFGDGTRLSIL.

The rearrangement joins TRBV18 to TRBJ1-3; D remains ambiguous. Germline loops: CDR1 KGHSH, CDR2 LQKENI. The ends were cut back, 2 bases at V and 0 bases at J, with 11 bases in the middle. The CDR3 is made up of 16 amino acids. This chain's CDR3 is CASSPAGGSSGNTIYF. CDR3 sequence (DNA): TGTGCCAGCTCACCAGCCGGCGGCAGCTCTGGAAACACCATATATTTT.

The chain employs TRBV5-6 and TRBJ2-7; D may be TRBD1 (6 bases). The CDR3 runs 13 residues. The germline CDR1 and CDR2 sequences are SGHDT and YYEEEE. With 3 bases removed from V and 3 bases from J, the gap between germline ends came to 10 bases. CDR3 nucleotides: TGTGCCAGCAGCTCCGGACAGATCTACGAGCAGTACTTC. Encoded protein: CASSSGQIYEQYF.

This clone showed up just a few times. This rearrangement joins TRBV6-1 to TRBJ2-7, with TRBD2 identical over 11 bases. This CDR3 region has 14 residues. V dropped 6 bases and J dropped 6; count of bases not matched to a gene: 7. Germline CDR1 and CDR2: MNHNS and SASEGT. CDR3 nucleotide sequence: TGTGCCAGCAGGGTCGGGACTAGCGGTGGCGAGCAGTACTTC. As protein: CASRVGTSGGEQYF.

The chain has TRBV7-3 and TRBJ1-1; tentative D call: TRBD1 (6 bases). Germline CDR1 and CDR2: SGHTA and FQGTGA. This CDR3 region has 13 residues. Trimming took off 8 bases at V and 7 bases at J, with 17 bases between the two ends. CDR3 region: CASGGGGRIEAFF. The CDR3 region has the DNA TGTGCCAGCGGGGGCGGGGGTCGGATTGAAGCTTTCTTT.

The rearrangement joins TRBV19 to TRBJ2-2; D possibly corresponds to TRBD2 (7 bases). Germline CDR1 LNHDA, CDR2 SQIVND (reference sequence). The CDR3 runs 16 residues. Trimming left V 7 bases short and J 2 bases short, with 17 bases between. The CDR3: CASTRGVGLNTGELFF. The CDR3 DNA reads as TGTGCCAGTACCAGGGGAGTGGGACTAAACACCGGGGAGCTGTTTTTT.

The chain links TRBV5-6 to TRBJ1-2, with D perhaps matching TRBD1 (6 bases). CDR3 length: 17 amino acids. Trimming left V 2 bases short and J 2 bases short, with 19 bases between. CDR1 is SGHDT, CDR2 YYEEEE, per germline. CDR3 region: CASSFPAHREPNYGYTF. The CDR3 region has the DNA TGTGCCAGCAGCTTCCCCGCACACAGGGAACCGAACTATGGCTACACCTTC.

The V gene is TRBV7-3, the J gene TRBJ2-5, with TRBD2 identical over 7 bases. This CDR3 region has 14 residues. The junction had 5 bases not matched to a gene; V was cut back by 2 bases and J by 5 bases. The germline V gene encodes CDR1 SGHTA and CDR2 FQGTGA. The CDR3 region has the DNA TGTGCCAGCAGCTTAGCGGGGGTCGGGGAGACCCAGTACTTC. Translation: CASSLAGVGETQYF.

This clone was counted a few times. The V call is TRBV19, the J call TRBJ1-2; D possibly corresponds to TRBD1 (6 bases). The germline V and J ends were trimmed by 2 bases and 4 bases, with 11 bases remaining between them. The CDR3 sequence is 14 residues long. The germline V gene encodes CDR1 LNHDA and CDR2 SQIVND (reference sequence). DNA for the CDR3: TGTGCCAGTAGTATAAAGCAGGGGTTCTATGGCTACACCTTC. It is translated as CASSIKQGFYGYTF.

The chain is built from TRBV7-2 and TRBJ2-5; weak D call: TRBD2 (6 bases). Trimming pared 5 bases from V and 4 bases from J, leaving 17 bases between. This CDR3 spans 15 amino acids. Germline V lookup: CDR1 SGHTA, CDR2 FQGNSA. The CDR3 bases are TGTGCCAGCAGCCCGAGACTAGGACATGGAGAGACCCAGTACTTC. Encoded protein: CASSPRLGHGETQYF.

This clone is a singleton in its sample. The rearrangement uses TRBV5-1 and TRBJ2-2; tentative D call: TRBD2 (5 bases). Trimming removed 0 bases from V and 0 bases from J, with 9 bases in between. This CDR3 is built from 16 residues. Germline CDR1 SGHRS, CDR2 YFSETQ. In DNA, the CDR3 is TGCGCCAGCAGCTTGGGCGGGCGGACGAACACCGGGGAGCTGTTTTTT. This encodes CASSLGGRTNTGELFF.

The chain links TRBV30 to TRBJ2-3; 9 bases are a match to TRBD2. CDR1 and CDR2 (germline): GTSNPN, SVGIG (reference sequence). V shed 5 bases, J shed 8 bases, and the junction held 8 bases outside the gene matches. This CDR3 comprises 13 residues. CDR3 sequence: CAWAPSGAGTQYF. In nucleotides, the CDR3 is TGTGCCTGGGCTCCTAGCGGGGCGGGTACGCAGTATTTT.

This sequence joins TRBV7-2 and TRBJ2-1; D ambiguous. V was shortened by 3 bases and J by 7 bases, with 7 bases between the two germline ends. The V gene's germline CDR1 is SGHTA and CDR2 FQGNSA. The CDR3 runs to 12 residues. The CDR3 loop reads CASSFPLNEQFF. CDR3 bases: TGTGCCAGCAGCTTTCCTCTTAATGAGCAGTTCTTC.

The J gene is TRBJ2-3, the V gene TRBV9; the match to TRBD2 covers 13 bases. The CDR3 has 15 amino acids. Germline CDR1 reads SGDLS; CDR2 reads YYNGEE. The ends lost 4 bases at V and 5 bases at J; junction bases unmatched: 4. CDR3 protein: CASSSGLAGVDTQYF. CDR3 sequence (DNA): TGTGCCAGCAGCTCCGGACTAGCGGGGGTAGATACGCAGTATTTT.

V gene TRBV6-6 combines with J gene TRBJ2-7; TRBD1 might be the D (6 bases). The germline gives CDR1 MNHNY, CDR2 SVGAGI (reference sequence). V was trimmed by 2 bases and J by 4 bases, leaving 15 bases between them. This CDR3 has 15 amino acids. The CDR3 protein is CASSYQAEGTYEQYF. CDR3 DNA: TGTGCCAGCAGTTACCAGGCCGAGGGGACATACGAGCAGTACTTC.

A few counts support this clone. The chain carries TRBV6-6 and TRBJ1-2, with D tentatively TRBD1 (6 bases). V was shortened by 7 bases and J by 6 bases, with 12 bases between the two germline ends. The CDR3 sequence is 12 residues long. CDR1 and CDR2 (germline): MNHNY, SVGAGI (reference sequence). The CDR3 bases are TGTGCCAGCACTCAACGACAGGATGGCTACACCTTC. It yields the protein CASTQRQDGYTF.

The chain combines TRBV5-6 with TRBJ2-7, with TRBD2 matching over 7 bases. This CDR3 comprises 16 residues. V trimming: 3 bases; J trimming: 2 bases; junction bases outside the gene matches: 11. The germline gives CDR1 SGHDT, CDR2 YYEEEE. Here the CDR3 DNA reads TGTGCCAGCAGCTGGGGGGGAACGGATGATCCCTACGAGCAGTACTTC. As protein: CASSWGGTDDPYEQYF.

This chain joins TRBV9 and TRBJ2-3; the match to TRBD2 covers 11 bases. Germline V lookup: CDR1 SGDLS, CDR2 YYNGEE. This CDR3 spans 15 amino acids. Unmatched junction bases numbered 5, after V lost 4 bases and J lost 4 bases. The CDR3 sequence: CASSYSGGASDTQYF. The CDR3 nucleotides read TGTGCCAGCAGCTATAGCGGGGGGGCATCAGATACGCAGTATTTT.

This chain links TRBV5-1 with TRBJ1-6, with D tentatively TRBD1 (6 bases). In germline, CDR1 is SGHRS, CDR2 YFSETQ. The CDR3 consists of 17 residues. Trimming cost V 3 bases and J 6 bases, with 19 bases left between them. The CDR3 loop is CASSSRTVLQRNSPLHF. CDR3 DNA sequence: TGCGCCAGCAGCTCCCGGACAGTCCTTCAACGTAATTCACCCCTCCACTTT.

The chain carries TRBV19 and TRBJ2-3, with 8 nucleotides matching TRBD2. The CDR3 runs to 14 residues. Trimming at V came to 8 bases and at J to 2 bases, leaving 6 bases not matched to a gene. CDR1 is LNHDA, CDR2 SQIVND, per germline (reference sequence). The CDR3 DNA sequence: TGTGCCAGTCAGCGGGGGACCTACACAGATACGCAGTATTTT. The encoded protein is CASQRGTYTDTQYF.

This chain joins TRBV7-2 and TRBJ2-7; D is perhaps TRBD1 (5 bases). Germline CDR1 SGHTA, CDR2 FQGNSA. This CDR3 spans 15 amino acids. V lost 1 base and J 2 bases, leaving 12 bases between the germline ends. CDR3 protein: CASSLDRPATYEQYF. CDR3 bases: TGTGCCAGCAGCTTAGACAGGCCCGCAACCTACGAGCAGTACTTC.

The J gene is TRBJ1-6, the V gene TRBV6-5, with TRBD1 matching over 10 bases. The CDR3 runs to 15 residues. The V gene end was trimmed by 0 bases and the J gene end by 7 bases; junction bases not matched to a gene: 0. Germline CDR1 reads MNHEY; CDR2 reads SVGAGI. The CDR3 loop is CASSYSGQGNSPLHF. CDR3 DNA sequence: TGTGCCAGCAGTTACTCGGGACAGGGGAATTCACCCCTCCACTTT.

The chain combines TRBV6-1 with TRBJ2-7; 8 nucleotides line up with TRBD2. This CDR3 comprises 13 residues. The junction had 2 bases not matched to a gene; V was cut back by 4 bases and J by 3 bases. The germline gives CDR1 MNHNS, CDR2 SASEGT. As DNA, the CDR3 is TGTGCCAGCAGTGTAGCGGGGCGCTACGAGCAGTACTTC. It yields the protein CASSVAGRYEQYF.

The chain couples TRBV7-3 to TRBJ1-2; perhaps TRBD1 as D (5 bases). The CDR3 has 13 residues. The germline V gene has CDR1 SGHTA and CDR2 FQGTGA. Trimming took 5 bases from V and 3 from J, leaving 10 bases between them. The CDR3 loop is CASSPDRDYGYTF. The CDR3 region has the DNA TGTGCCAGCAGCCCCGACAGAGACTATGGCTACACCTTC.

The rearrangement joins TRBV19 to TRBJ1-5; 7 nucleotides match TRBD1. V dropped 3 bases and J dropped 2; count of bases not matched to a gene: 7. CDR1 is LNHDA, CDR2 SQIVND, per germline (reference sequence). The CDR3 runs 16 residues. CDR3 DNA: TGTGCCAGTAGTATCGAGAATGGACAGGGCAATCAGCCCCAGCATTTT. It translates to CASSIENGQGNQPQHF.